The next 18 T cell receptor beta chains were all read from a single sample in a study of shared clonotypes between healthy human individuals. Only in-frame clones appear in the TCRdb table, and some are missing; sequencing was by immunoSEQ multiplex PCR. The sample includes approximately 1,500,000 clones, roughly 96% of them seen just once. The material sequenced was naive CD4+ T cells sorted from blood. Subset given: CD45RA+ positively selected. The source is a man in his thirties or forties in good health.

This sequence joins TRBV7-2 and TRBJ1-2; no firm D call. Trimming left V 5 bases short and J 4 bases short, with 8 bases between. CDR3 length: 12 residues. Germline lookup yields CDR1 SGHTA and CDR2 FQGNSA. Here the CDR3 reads CASSRDTYGYTF. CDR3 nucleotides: TGTGCCAGCAGCCGAGACACCTATGGCTACACCTTC.

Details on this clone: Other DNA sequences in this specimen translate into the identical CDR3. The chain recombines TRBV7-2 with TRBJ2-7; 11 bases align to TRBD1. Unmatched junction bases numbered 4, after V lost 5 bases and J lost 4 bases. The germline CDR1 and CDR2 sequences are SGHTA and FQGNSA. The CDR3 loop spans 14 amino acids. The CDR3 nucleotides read TGTGCCAGCAGCCCGGACAGGGGGCGATACGAGCAGTACTTC. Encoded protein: CASSPDRGRYEQYF.

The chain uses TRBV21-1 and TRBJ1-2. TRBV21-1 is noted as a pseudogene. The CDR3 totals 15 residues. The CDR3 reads CASSPPLGCGYGYTF. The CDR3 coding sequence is TGTGCCAGCAGCCCGCCTCTAGGGTGCGGCTATGGCTACACCTTC.

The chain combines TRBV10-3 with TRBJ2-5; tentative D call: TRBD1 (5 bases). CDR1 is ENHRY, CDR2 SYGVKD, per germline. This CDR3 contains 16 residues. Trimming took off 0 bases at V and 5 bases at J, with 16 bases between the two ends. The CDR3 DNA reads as TGTGCCATCAGTGAGTCGAGGCAGGGCCTGGGGGAGACCCAGTACTTC. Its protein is CAISESRQGLGETQYF.

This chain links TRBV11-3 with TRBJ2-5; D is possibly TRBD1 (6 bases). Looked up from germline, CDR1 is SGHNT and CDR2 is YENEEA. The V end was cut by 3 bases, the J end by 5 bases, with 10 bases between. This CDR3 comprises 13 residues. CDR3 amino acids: CASSFRGFETQYF. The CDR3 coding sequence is TGTGCCAGCAGCTTCAGGGGTTTTGAGACCCAGTACTTC. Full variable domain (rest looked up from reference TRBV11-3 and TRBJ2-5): EAGVVQSPRYKIIEKKQPVAFWCNPISGHNTLYWYLQNLGQGPELLIRYENEEAVDDSQLPKDRFSAERLKGVDSTLKIQPAELGDSAVYLCASSFRGFETQYFGPGTRLLVL.

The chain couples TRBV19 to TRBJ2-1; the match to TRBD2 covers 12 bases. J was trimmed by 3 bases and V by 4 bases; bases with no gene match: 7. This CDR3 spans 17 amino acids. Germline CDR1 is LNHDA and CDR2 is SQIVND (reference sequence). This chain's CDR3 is CASSTRLAGDIYNEQFF. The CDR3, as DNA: TGTGCCAGTAGTACCAGACTAGCGGGAGATATCTACAATGAGCAGTTCTTC. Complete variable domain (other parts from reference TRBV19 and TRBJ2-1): DGGITQSPKYLFRKEGQNVTLSCEQNLNHDAMYWYRQDPGQGLRLIYYSQIVNDFQKGDIAEGYSVSREKKESFPLTVTSAQKNPTAFYLCASSTRLAGDIYNEQFFGPGTRLTVL.

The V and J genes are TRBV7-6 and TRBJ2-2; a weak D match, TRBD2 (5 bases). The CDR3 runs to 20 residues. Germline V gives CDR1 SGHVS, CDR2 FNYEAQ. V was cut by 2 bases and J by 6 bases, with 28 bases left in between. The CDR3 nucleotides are TGTGCCAGCAGCTTAAAAGCGACCGTCGGGATAACCTATCTTTCCGGGGAGCTGTTTTTT. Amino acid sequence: CASSLKATVGITYLSGELFF.

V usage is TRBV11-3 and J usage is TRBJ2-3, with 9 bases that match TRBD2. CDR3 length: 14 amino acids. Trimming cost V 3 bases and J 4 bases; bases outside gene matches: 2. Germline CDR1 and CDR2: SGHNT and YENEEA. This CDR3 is CASSFSGSPDTQYF. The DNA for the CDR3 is TGTGCCAGCAGCTTTAGCGGGAGCCCAGATACGCAGTATTTT.

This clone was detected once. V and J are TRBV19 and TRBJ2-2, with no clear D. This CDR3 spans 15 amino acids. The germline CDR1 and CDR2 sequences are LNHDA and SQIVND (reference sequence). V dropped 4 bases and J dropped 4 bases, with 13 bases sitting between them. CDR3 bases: TGTGCCAGTAGTACCTCCCTTGGCCCCACCGGGGAGCTGTTTTTT. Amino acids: CASSTSLGPTGELFF.

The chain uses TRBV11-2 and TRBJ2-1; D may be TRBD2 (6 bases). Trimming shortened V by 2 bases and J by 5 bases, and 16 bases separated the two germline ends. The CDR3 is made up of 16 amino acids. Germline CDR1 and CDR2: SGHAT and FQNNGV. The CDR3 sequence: CASSLKLPGGHNEQFF. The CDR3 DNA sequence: TGTGCCAGCAGCTTAAAACTGCCCGGGGGTCACAATGAGCAGTTCTTC.

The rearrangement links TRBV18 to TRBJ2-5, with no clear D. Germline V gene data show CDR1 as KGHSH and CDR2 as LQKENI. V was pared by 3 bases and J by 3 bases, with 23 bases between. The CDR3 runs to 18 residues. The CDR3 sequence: CASSPTATELPLEETQYF. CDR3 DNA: TGTGCCAGCTCACCGACCGCAACGGAGCTGCCCCTCGAAGAGACCCAGTACTTC.

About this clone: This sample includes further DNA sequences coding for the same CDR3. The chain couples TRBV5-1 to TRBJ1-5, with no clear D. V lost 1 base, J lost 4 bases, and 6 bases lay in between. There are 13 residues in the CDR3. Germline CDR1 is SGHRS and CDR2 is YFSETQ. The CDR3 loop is CASSLSPNQPQHF. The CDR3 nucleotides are TGCGCCAGCAGCTTGTCCCCTAATCAGCCCCAGCATTTT.

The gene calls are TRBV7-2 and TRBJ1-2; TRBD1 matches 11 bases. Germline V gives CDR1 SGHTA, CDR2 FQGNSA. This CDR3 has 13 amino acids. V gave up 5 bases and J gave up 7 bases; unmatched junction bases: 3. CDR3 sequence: CASSQGTGGGYTF. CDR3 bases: TGTGCCAGCAGCCAGGGGACAGGGGGTGGCTACACCTTC.

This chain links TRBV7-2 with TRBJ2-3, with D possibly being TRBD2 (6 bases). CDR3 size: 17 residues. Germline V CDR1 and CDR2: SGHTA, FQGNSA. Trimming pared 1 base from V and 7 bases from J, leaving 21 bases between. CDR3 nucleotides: TGTGCCAGCAGCTTAGAGCCACTAGCTACCTCGGGAAATACGCAGTATTTT. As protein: CASSLEPLATSGNTQYF.

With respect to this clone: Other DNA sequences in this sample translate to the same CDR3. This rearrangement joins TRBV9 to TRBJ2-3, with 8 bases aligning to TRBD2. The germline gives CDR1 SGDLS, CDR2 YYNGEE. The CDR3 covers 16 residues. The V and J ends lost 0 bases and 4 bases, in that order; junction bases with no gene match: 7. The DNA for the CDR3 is TGTGCCAGCAGCGTAGCCCCGGGAGGGGGGGCAGATACGCAGTATTTT. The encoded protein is CASSVAPGGGADTQYF.

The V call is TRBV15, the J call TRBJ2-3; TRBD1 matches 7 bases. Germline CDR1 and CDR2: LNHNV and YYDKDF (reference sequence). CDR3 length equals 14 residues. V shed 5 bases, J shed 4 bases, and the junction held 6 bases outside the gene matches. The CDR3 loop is CATSQRQGPDTQYF. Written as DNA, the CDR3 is TGTGCCACCAGCCAACGACAGGGACCAGATACGCAGTATTTT.

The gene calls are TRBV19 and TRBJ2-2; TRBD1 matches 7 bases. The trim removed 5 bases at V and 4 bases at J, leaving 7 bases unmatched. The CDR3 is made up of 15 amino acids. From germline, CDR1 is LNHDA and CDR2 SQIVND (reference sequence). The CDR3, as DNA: TGTGCCAGTAGTGTAACGACAGGGCCCACCGGGGAGCTGTTTTTT. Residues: CASSVTTGPTGELFF.

CDR3 DNA sequence: TGCAGCGTTACAGTAGGACAGGGAGATACGCAGTATTTT. Translated: CSVTVGQGDTQYF. The chain has TRBV29-1 and TRBJ2-3; 8 bases fit TRBD1. Germline values: CDR1 SQVTM, CDR2 ANQGSEA. V shed 5 bases, J shed 5 bases, and the junction held 6 bases outside the gene matches. The CDR3 consists of 13 residues.